This T cell receptor (beta chain) was sequenced for a study of blood T cell repertoires in COVID-19. Whole-study context: The analysed material was cDNA or gDNA that came from T cells, B-cell-depleted T cells, or PBMCs.

The assay was immunoSEQ multiplex PCR, and TCRdb's table has in-frame clones only and misses some. Here the sample spans 60,000 to 85,000 clones, about four fifths being singletons. V was trimmed by 6 bases and J by 4 bases, leaving 20 bases between them. The CDR3 is made up of 15 amino acids. The germline V gene has CDR1 SQVTM and CDR2 ANQGSEA. This chain joins TRBV29-1 and TRBJ2-3, with a weak D call TRBD2 (6 bases). This TCR was sampled from a man between 65 and 79 years old who had recovered from COVID-19. The specimen was peripheral blood. The CDR3 nucleotides read TGCAGCGTCCAACTACTAGCCCAGCGGGCAGATACGCAGTATTTT. It yields the protein CSVQLLAQRADTQYF.